The 29 T cell receptor beta chains below were found in one sample sequenced in a study of regulatory T cells in long-lasting Graves disease. The time point here: persistent/refractory GD, antithyroid drugs over 5 years with positive TRAb. Scientists built the TCR library using RNA that was extracted from PBMCs. Arm-PCR of CDR3 regions and iRepertoire HTBI primers were used to build TCR beta libraries. From the multiplex PCR reads, TCRdb called clonotypes with MiXCR, one entry per CDR3 protein. This table has a few hundred thousand distinct CDR3 sequences, approximately 25% appearing once. Specimen: peripheral blood mononuclear cells (PBMCs), collected when the disease was refractory, from a patient treated with antithyroid drugs. The origin of the receptors is a woman aged 40-49 years with Graves disease.

This clonotype occurred a few times. A much bigger clone sits one base away, suggesting this may be a read error. The rearrangement joins TRBV12-3 or TRBV12-4 to TRBJ2-7, with 7 bases fitting TRBD1. CDR3 size: 15 residues. V lost 5 bases to trimming and J lost 4 bases; unmatched junction nucleotides: 11. This CDR3 reads CASSPGGRGQYEQYF. The DNA for the CDR3 is TGTGCCAGCAGTCCAGGTGGACGGGGACAGTACGAGCAGTACTTC.

About this clonotype: The junction does not match germline at one end; this may be a read error. J is TRBJ2-4 and V is TRBV28, with 7 bases aligning to TRBD1. The CDR3 sequence is 14 residues long. Germline V gene sequence: CDR1 MDHEN, CDR2 SYDVKM. The CDR3 region is CASSSTYRGNTQYF. For the CDR3, the DNA is TGTGCCAGCAGTTCAACCTACAGGGGAAACACTCAGTACTTC.

There are a few counts of this clonotype. The rearrangement links TRBV19 to TRBJ2-5, with 7 bases matching TRBD2. Germline V lookup: CDR1 LNHDA, CDR2 SQIVND (reference sequence). This CDR3 contains 15 residues. Trimming cost V 7 bases and J 4 bases; bases outside gene matches: 12. Written as DNA, the CDR3 is TGTGCCAGTACCCTAAGCGGGGACCGTGGAGAGACCCAGTACTTC. Encoded protein: CASTLSGDRGETQYF.

V is TRBV11-1 and J is TRBJ2-7, with 7 bases aligning to TRBD1. The CDR3 runs to 19 residues. Germline CDR1 SGHAT, CDR2 FQDESV (reference sequence). V lost 5 bases, J lost 4 bases, and 23 bases stayed unmatched. CDR3 nucleotides: TGTGCCAGCAGCCCCATCACAGGGGTCAATGGTGGGGCTTTATACGAGCAGTACTTC. Protein product: CASSPITGVNGGALYEQYF.

This chain joins TRBV7-2 and TRBJ2-3; D is uncertain. The CDR3 sequence is 16 residues long. V was pared by 1 base and J by 2 bases, with 13 bases between. Germline V gives CDR1 SGHTA, CDR2 FQGNSA. The CDR3 spells CASSLVRRENTDTQYF. The CDR3 nucleotides are TGTGCCAGCAGCTTAGTTCGCAGAGAGAACACAGATACGCAGTATTTT.

The sample holds a few counts of this clonotype. The rearrangement links TRBV29-1 to TRBJ2-2, with a weak D call TRBD2 (5 bases). There are 16 residues in the CDR3. The germline V gene has CDR1 SQVTM and CDR2 ANQGSEA. V lost 7 bases and J lost 1, with 19 bases in between. The CDR3 sequence is CSAASNPILNTGELFF. The DNA of the CDR3 is TGCAGCGCTGCTAGCAACCCGATACTGAACACCGGGGAGCTGTTTTTT.

This clonotype was counted between two and nine times. The chain couples TRBV20-1 to TRBJ2-5, with unresolved D. Per germline, CDR1 DFQATT and CDR2 SNEGSKA (reference sequence). There are 14 residues in the CDR3. V lost 3 bases and J lost 7, with 18 bases in between. The CDR3 sequence: CSARPFDTLGTQYF. As DNA, the CDR3 is TGCAGTGCTAGGCCCTTCGACACATTGGGGACCCAGTACTTC.

The chain joins TRBV18 to TRBJ1-1; D is possibly TRBD1 (5 bases). CDR1 KGHSH and CDR2 LQKENI come from the germline V gene. The CDR3 is made up of 13 amino acids. The V gene lost 3 bases and the J gene lost 7 bases, with 12 bases spanning the gap. The CDR3: CASSPGKGNEAFF. Here the CDR3 DNA reads TGTGCCAGCTCACCGGGTAAGGGGAATGAAGCTTTCTTT.

About this clonotype itself: Being one base from a much bigger clone, this may be a read error. The CDR3 does not end in the conserved phenylalanine or tryptophan, so this is likely a read error. The chain combines TRBV6-9 with TRBJ2-5; D is unclear. CDR1 is MNHGY and CDR2 is SVAAGI in the germline V gene. This CDR3 has 13 amino acids. V was cut by 3 bases and J by 5 bases, with 10 bases left in between. CDR3 loop: CASSYGPFETQYS. CDR3 DNA: TGTGCCAGCAGTTACGGACCCTTTGAGACCCAGTACTCC.

V usage is TRBV29-1 and J usage is TRBJ2-7, with a possible D match to TRBD1 (6 bases). V dropped 6 bases and J dropped 4 bases, with 19 bases sitting between them. The length of the CDR3 is 14 residues. Germline CDR1 and CDR2: SQVTM and ANQGSEA. CDR3 sequence: CSVSQGHLRYEQYF. The CDR3 nucleotides are TGCAGCGTAAGCCAGGGGCATCTCAGGTACGAGCAGTACTTC.

This clonotype showed up just a few times. CDR3 in amino acids: CASKGYDRGRGSPLHF. Written as DNA, the CDR3 is TGTGCCAGCAAGGGTTACGACAGGGGGCGTGGATCACCCCTCCACTTT. This rearrangement joins TRBV3-1 to TRBJ1-6; TRBD1 aligns across 10 bases. The ends lost 7 bases at V and 10 bases at J; junction bases unmatched: 13. The CDR3 spans 16 residues. Germline CDR1 reads LGHDT; CDR2 reads YNNKEL (reference sequence).

The V gene is TRBV7-9, the J gene TRBJ2-7; 7 nucleotides agree with TRBD1. The CDR3 has 17 residues. The junction had 11 bases not matched to a gene; V was cut back by 1 base and J by 2 bases. The germline V gene encodes CDR1 SEHNR and CDR2 FQNEAQ (reference sequence). DNA of the CDR3: TGTGCCAGCAGCTTAGGAGGGGGCTTAAGTATTACCTACGAGCAGTACTTC. Protein sequence: CASSLGGGLSITYEQYF.

This clonotype was counted a single time. The chain carries TRBV28 and TRBJ2-7; TRBD2 aligns across 11 bases. The CDR3 totals 12 residues. Looked up from germline, CDR1 is MDHEN and CDR2 is SYDVKM. The V gene end was trimmed by 8 bases and the J gene end by 5 bases; junction bases not matched to a gene: 2. CDR3 DNA sequence: TGTGCCAGCCTTAGCGGGAGGGACGAGCAGTACTTC. Residues: CASLSGRDEQYF.

V usage is TRBV9 and J usage is TRBJ2-7; D not certain. From germline, CDR1 is SGDLS and CDR2 YYNGEE. This CDR3 is built from 15 residues. V lost 4 bases and J 0 bases, leaving 14 bases between the germline ends. The chain's CDR3 is CASSPHVAGSYEQYF. CDR3 nucleotides: TGTGCCAGCAGCCCCCATGTGGCTGGCTCCTACGAGCAGTACTTC.

This rearrangement joins TRBV6-9 to TRBJ1-3, with D possibly TRBD1 on 5 matching bases. Germline V gene sequence: CDR1 MNHGY, CDR2 SVAAGI. The CDR3 contains 15 residues. V was shortened by 3 bases and J by 7 bases, with 16 bases between the two germline ends. The chain's CDR3 is CASSYSGGVDNTIYF. As DNA, the CDR3 is TGTGCCAGCAGTTACTCTGGAGGGGTTGACAACACCATATATTTT.

This chain connects TRBV19 to TRBJ2-1; 9 bases map to TRBD2. The J call is uncertain, as TRBJ2-5 better fits the DNA end. CDR3 length: 15 residues. From germline, CDR1 is LNHDA and CDR2 SQIVND (reference sequence). The CDR3 is CASSWASGTQETQYF. CDR3 DNA sequence: TGTGCCAGTTCTTGGGCTAGCGGGACCCAAGAGACCCAGTACTTC.

The chain couples TRBV28 to TRBJ2-1; D remains unclear. Looked up from germline, CDR1 is MDHEN and CDR2 is SYDVKM. This CDR3 comprises 12 residues. V shed 11 bases and J shed 4 bases, with 12 bases lying between them. DNA for the CDR3: TGTGCCGGGAAGGGTCCGTACAATGAGCAGTTCTTC. Protein: CAGKGPYNEQFF.

This clonotype was seen many times. The CDR3 nucleotides are TGCAGCGTTGTGGTGTCAGGGGAGACCCAGTACTTC. This codes for CSVVVSGETQYF. V usage is TRBV29-1 and J usage is TRBJ2-5; TRBD1 might be the D (5 bases). The V gene's germline CDR1 is SQVTM and CDR2 ANQGSEA. V lost 4 bases and J 5 bases, leaving 11 bases between the germline ends. The CDR3 spans 12 residues.

This clonotype has ten or more counts. V usage is TRBV28 and J usage is TRBJ2-2, with 7 bases aligning to TRBD2. The ends lost 10 bases at V and 7 bases at J; junction bases unmatched: 15. The CDR3 extends over 15 amino acids. CDR1 MDHEN and CDR2 SYDVKM come from the germline V gene. DNA of the CDR3: TGTGCCACACAGCGGGACTATATACCGGGCGGGGAGCTGTTTTTT. This gives the protein CATQRDYIPGGELFF.

This clonotype came up a few times. The chain uses TRBV6-1 and TRBJ1-2, with 7 bases that match TRBD1. Germline V gene lookup returns CDR1 MNHNS and CDR2 SASEGT. The CDR3 covers 14 residues. V trimming: 5 bases; J trimming: 8 bases; junction bases outside the gene matches: 11. Here the CDR3 DNA reads TGTGCCAGCAGTACCACGGGACAGACGGGGGGCTACACCTTC. Its protein is CASSTTGQTGGYTF.

The table lists this clonotype with a few counts. The chain joins TRBV6-1 to TRBJ2-1; TRBD2 aligns across 9 bases. Looked up from germline, CDR1 is MNHNS and CDR2 is SASEGT. This CDR3 comprises 15 residues. The ends lost 3 bases at V and 0 bases at J; junction bases unmatched: 0. CDR3 protein: CASSDSGSSYNEQFF. CDR3 coding DNA: TGTGCCAGCAGTGATAGCGGGAGCTCCTACAATGAGCAGTTCTTC.

There are many counts of this clonotype. The rearrangement links TRBV12-3 or TRBV12-4 to TRBJ2-5; 11 nucleotides align to TRBD1. This CDR3 has 19 amino acids. V shed 6 bases, J shed 5 bases, and the junction held 20 bases outside the gene matches. The CDR3 DNA is TGTGCCAGCAGGAGTGGGGCCGGACAGGGGGCTGCGGGTAGGGAGACCCAGTACTTC. Its protein product is CASRSGAGQGAAGRETQYF.

This clonotype was observed many times. This chain links TRBV2 with TRBJ1-2, with TRBD1 identical over 7 bases. Germline assignment: CDR1 SNHLY and CDR2 FYNNEI. This CDR3 has 12 residues. Trimming took 6 bases from V and 4 from J; bases not matched to a gene: 2. The chain's CDR3 is CASRGTAYGYTF. The DNA for the CDR3 is TGTGCCAGCAGGGGGACAGCCTATGGCTACACCTTC. The full variable domain, its missing parts supplied by reference TRBV2 and TRBJ1-2, is EPEVTQTPSHQVTQMGQEVILRCVPISNHLYFYWYRQILGQKVEFLVSFYNNEISEKSEIFDDQFSVERPDGSNFTLKIRSTKLEDSAMYFCASRGTAYGYTFGSGTRLTVV.

This clonotype was seen a few times. The genes are TRBV27 and TRBJ1-2; a weak D match, TRBD1 (5 bases). The CDR3 contains 15 residues. V lost 10 bases and J lost 0, with 18 bases in between. Germline assignment: CDR1 MNHEY and CDR2 SMNVEV (reference sequence). CDR3 loop: CATRKKGQANYGYTF. For the CDR3, the DNA is TGTGCCACTAGAAAAAAGGGGCAGGCTAACTATGGCTACACCTTC.

The chain uses TRBV25-1 and TRBJ2-5; D perhaps matches TRBD2 (6 bases). Germline CDR1 MGHDK, CDR2 SYGVNS. The CDR3 is 15 amino acids. Trimming pared 0 bases from V and 0 bases from J, leaving 8 bases between. In DNA, the CDR3 is TGTGCCAGCAGTGAATATGGGGGGTACCAAGAGACCCAGTACTTC. It encodes CASSEYGGYQETQYF.

In its sample, this clonotype was seen many times. CDR3 sequence (DNA): TGTGCCAGCAGTTTATGGGGTCTAGCGGGAGTCAACGAGCAGTACTTC. It encodes CASSLWGLAGVNEQYF. The J gene is TRBJ2-7, the V gene TRBV28, with 10 bases identical to TRBD2. This CDR3 has 16 amino acids. Per the germline V gene, CDR1 is MDHEN and CDR2 is SYDVKM. V was pared by 0 bases and J by 5 bases, with 7 bases of the junction left unmatched.

CDR3 in amino acids: CASSRLAGSEQYF. CDR3 in DNA: TGCGCCAGCAGCCGACTAGCGGGAAGCGAGCAGTACTTC. The chain links TRBV5-1 to TRBJ2-7; 11 nucleotides line up with TRBD2. Trimming took 4 bases from V and 6 from J; bases not matched to a gene: 3. CDR3 size: 13 residues. The germline CDR1 and CDR2 sequences are SGHRS and YFSETQ.

This clonotype was seen ten or more times. The V and J genes are TRBV27 and TRBJ1-6, with D maybe TRBD1 (6 bases). V was pared by 1 base and J by 9 bases, with 10 bases between. Germline V gene lookup returns CDR1 MNHEY and CDR2 SMNVEV (reference sequence). This CDR3 has 14 residues. The CDR3 is CASSLWQGFSPLHF. For the CDR3, the DNA is TGTGCCAGCAGTTTATGGCAGGGGTTTTCACCCCTCCACTTT.

The rearrangement links TRBV7-9 to TRBJ2-1, with D perhaps TRBD2 (6 bases). Germline CDR1 is SEHNR and CDR2 is FQNEAQ (reference sequence). CDR3 length: 13 amino acids. V was pared by 5 bases and J by 3 bases, with 8 bases between. The CDR3 DNA follows: TGTGCCAGCAGCCCGACTAGCTACAATGAGCAGTTCTTC. Encoded protein: CASSPTSYNEQFF.